This T cell receptor (beta chain) was found in a study of shared clonotypes between healthy human individuals. Positively selected for CCR7, the CD45RO-negative cells used as naive CD8 cells excluded terminally differentiated effector memory CD45RA+ cells. This CDR3 has 12 amino acids. Trimming took 8 bases from V and 3 from J, leaving 8 bases between them. Germline CDR1 and CDR2: MNHEY and SVGAGI. Here immunoSEQ multiplex PCR was the method, and the copy in TCRdb shows in-frame clones only, minus some. The sample yields roughly 2 million clones, over 85% seen once. Material: naive CD8+ T cells sorted from blood. V gene TRBV6-5 combines with J gene TRBJ1-5; D remains ambiguous. The sequence was obtained from a young man in good health. Here the CDR3 reads CASGNFNQPQHF. CDR3 in DNA: TGTGCCAGCGGCAATTTCAATCAGCCCCAGCATTTT.